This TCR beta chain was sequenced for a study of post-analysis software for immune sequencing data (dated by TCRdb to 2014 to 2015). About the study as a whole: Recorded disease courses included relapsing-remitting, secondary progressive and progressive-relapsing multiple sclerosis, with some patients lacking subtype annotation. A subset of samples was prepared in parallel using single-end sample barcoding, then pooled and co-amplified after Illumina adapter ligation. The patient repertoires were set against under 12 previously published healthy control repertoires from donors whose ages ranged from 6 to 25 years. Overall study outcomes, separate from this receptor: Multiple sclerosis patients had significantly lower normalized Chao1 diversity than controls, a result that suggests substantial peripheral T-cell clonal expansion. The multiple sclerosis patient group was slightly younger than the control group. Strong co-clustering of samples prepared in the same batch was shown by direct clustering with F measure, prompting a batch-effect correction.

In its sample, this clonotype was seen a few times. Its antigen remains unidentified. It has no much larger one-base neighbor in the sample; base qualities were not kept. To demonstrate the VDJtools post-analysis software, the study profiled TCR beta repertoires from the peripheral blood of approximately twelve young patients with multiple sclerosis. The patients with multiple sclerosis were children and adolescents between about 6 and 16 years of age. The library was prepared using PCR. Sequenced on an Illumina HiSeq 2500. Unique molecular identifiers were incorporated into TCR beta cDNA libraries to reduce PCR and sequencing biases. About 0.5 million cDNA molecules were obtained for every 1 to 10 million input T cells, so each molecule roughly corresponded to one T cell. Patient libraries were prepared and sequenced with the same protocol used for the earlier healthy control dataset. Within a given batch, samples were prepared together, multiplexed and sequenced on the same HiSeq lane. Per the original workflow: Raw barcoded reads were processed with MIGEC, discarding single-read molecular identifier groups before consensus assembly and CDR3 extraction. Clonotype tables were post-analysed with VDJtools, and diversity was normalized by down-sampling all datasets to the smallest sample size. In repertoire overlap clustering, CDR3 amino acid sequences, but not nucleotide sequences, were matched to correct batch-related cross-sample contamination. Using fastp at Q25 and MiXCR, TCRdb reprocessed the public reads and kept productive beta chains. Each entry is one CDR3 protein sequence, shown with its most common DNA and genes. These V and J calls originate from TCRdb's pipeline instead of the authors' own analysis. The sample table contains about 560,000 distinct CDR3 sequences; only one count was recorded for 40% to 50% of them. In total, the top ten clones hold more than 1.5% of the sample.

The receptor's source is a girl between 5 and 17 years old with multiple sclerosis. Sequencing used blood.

CDR3 reads: CASSLLPGGNYGYTF. The nucleotides read TGTGCCAGCAGCTTACTCCCGGGAGGAAACTATGGCTACACCTTC. The V gene is TRBV7-8 and the J gene is TRBJ1-2; the D gene assignment is ambiguous. Its CDR3 holds 15 amino acids, cysteine through phenylalanine. The retained sequence is limited to the CDR3, 45 bases, with the frame set at the first base. Trimming takes 2 bases from V and 2 bases from J, and the germline ends sit 12 bases apart. CDR1 is given as SGHVS and CDR2 as FQNEAQ, both from the germline V gene.